This T cell receptor beta chain was observed in a study of OX40 agonist ivuxolimab in advanced cancers. Germline assignment: CDR1 LNHDA and CDR2 SQIVND (reference sequence). V shed 1 base and J shed 3 bases, with 4 bases lying between them. CDR3 size: 13 residues. Only in-frame clones appear in the TCRdb table, and some are missing; sequencing was by immunoSEQ multiplex PCR. The repertoire holds 99,000 or so clones, with approximately 94% as singletons. This TCR derives from an adult with an advanced solid tumor such as melanoma, head and neck, liver or kidney cancer. The chain uses TRBV19 and TRBJ2-1, with no clear D. Source: CD4+ or CD8+ T cells sorted from blood, taken in a trial of the OX40 agonist ivuxolimab. Written as DNA, the CDR3 is TGTGCCAGTAGTATAGGCAGCTACAATGAGCAGTTCTTC. Its translation is CASSIGSYNEQFF.